The T cell receptor beta chain under discussion was sequenced for a study of blood T cell repertoires in COVID-19. The overall study: Acute-phase and convalescent COVID-19 samples originated in the United States, Italy and Spain. From T cells, B-cell-depleted T cells, or PBMCs came the material, which was cDNA or gDNA.

CDR3 length: 14 residues. The V end lost 6 bases, the J end lost 6 bases, and 17 bases lay between the germline ends. The germline V gene encodes CDR1 MNHNY and CDR2 SVGAGI (reference sequence). Authors' data handling: It was from reference gene primer amplification that nucleated cell counts were estimated. Sequencing used immunoSEQ multiplex PCR; TCRdb keeps in-frame clones, though not all of them. D and trimming were read from the DNA, whereas the V and J calls and clone size are those reported in that table. The data show 250,000 to 350,000 clones, around four fifths seen once. Sequenced sample: peripheral blood. The gene calls are TRBV6-6 and TRBJ1-1; tentatively, D is TRBD1 (6 bases). This sequence was found in a woman in her fifties or sixties with active or convalescent COVID-19. The CDR3 region is CASRTYLQGAEAFF. For the CDR3, the DNA is TGTGCCAGCAGAACCTACCTACAGGGTGCTGAAGCTTTCTTT.